The clone carrying this TCR beta chain was detected many times. Its cognate antigen is unknown. This sample was included in a study of immune heterogeneity within non-small cell lung tumors. At the level of the study: Squamous cell carcinomas accounted for 4 of the tumors, non-squamous carcinomas for around 9, and 1 was not otherwise specified. Study-level findings and limits: Between one patient and another, high-frequency T-cell receptor beta clonotypes were largely distinct. Within each patient, tumor sites shared identical dominant CDR3 beta clonotypes and also held site-unique high-frequency clones.

The length of the CDR3 is 15 residues. Between the trimmed V and J ends, which lost 1 base and 2 bases, there was a span of 12 bases. CDR1 is SGHVS, CDR2 FQNEAQ, per germline. A first 10-cycle multiplex round used 32 V-gene and 13 J-gene primers on TCR beta CDR3. TCRdb recomputed calls from the multiplex PCR reads with MiXCR, one row per CDR3 protein. The sample records approximately 21,000 distinct CDR3 sequences, under 35% being singletons. TCRs were amplified from 600 ng gDNA of bulk tumor per sample. Primary tumors were biopsied several times each, far apart, intraoperatively. Curative surgery was undertaken by patients, who had untreated, newly diagnosed non-small cell lung cancer. All donors had received a new diagnosis of non-small cell lung cancer and were undergoing surgery with curative intent.

The clonotype originates from a man aged 40-50 years with non-small cell lung cancer. The sample comprised lung tumor tissue. V is TRBV7-8 and J is TRBJ2-7, with D hard to call. This CDR3 is CASSLVASATYEQYF. The CDR3 region has the DNA TGTGCCAGCAGCTTAGTGGCTAGTGCGACCTACGAGCAGTACTTC.